Sequencing of this T cell receptor beta chain was carried out in a study of prognosis after radiotherapy for stage I lung cancer. At the level of the study: Newly diagnosed primary stage I lung tumors were found in fourteen patients, while oligometastatic NSCLC after surgical resection of the primary tumor was found in several. Study results and limitations: Unique TCR clone counts were lower following stereotactic body radiation therapy (median 10,088 versus 6,861).

This clonotype was found many times. Antigen specificity is unknown. The study amplified the TCR beta CDR3 region from genomic DNA. This amplification was carried out by two rounds of multiplex PCR. Every TRBV and TRBJ gene had its own specific primer in first-round PCR. Universal primers were what the second PCR round relied on. TCRdb redid the calling of the multiplex PCR reads with MiXCR, one entry per CDR3 protein. The sample includes 14,000 or so distinct CDR3 sequences, around a third of them seen just once. Per germline, CDR1 LNHNV and CDR2 YYDKDF (reference sequence). V trimming: 6 bases; J trimming: 4 bases; junction bases outside the gene matches: 4. This CDR3 comprises 14 residues.

The chain carries TRBV15 and TRBJ1-5, with 9 nucleotides matching TRBD1. This clonotype was obtained from a donor over 45 with non-small cell lung cancer. The specimen comprised PBMCs, sampled before or after stereotactic body radiation therapy (not recorded which). The CDR3: CATSTGTGNQPQHF. In DNA form, the CDR3 reads TGTGCCACCAGTACCGGGACAGGGAATCAGCCCCAGCATTTT.